The sequence of this T cell receptor beta chain was determined in a study of T cell responses to AZD1222 COVID-19 vaccine. The overall study: The analysis combined second doses at about 4 or about 12 weeks.

The table lists this clone with a count of one. Its antigen is unknown. Sequencing was performed with immunoSEQ multiplex PCR; in TCRdb, only in-frame clones are kept and a portion is missing. The table lists about 180,000 clones, roughly 88% of them singletons. Broader study findings: Reportedly, close to half of spike-specific TCRs are directed against unmutated variant regions. At baseline, seropositivity was found in only six AZD1222 recipients.

The input for sequencing was peripheral blood, taken on day 0 of AZD1222 vaccination. The source is an adult in good health.

The CDR3 sequence: CASSSTGGSFGELFF. The CDR3 nucleotides read TGTGCCAGCAGCTCGACAGGGGGCAGTTTCGGGGAGCTGTTTTTT. The chain carries TRBV7-2 and TRBJ2-2; TRBD1 aligns across 10 bases. After removal of 4 bases from V and 7 bases from J, the junction contained 6 bases not matched to a gene. Germline V gene sequence: CDR1 SGHTA, CDR2 FQGNSA. The CDR3 has 15 residues.